These 24 T cell receptor beta chains were all obtained from the same sample, sequenced in a study of T cell changes during pregnancy in multiple sclerosis. Repertoires were generated with immunoSEQ multiplex PCR, while TCRdb's copy carries only in-frame clones and drops some. The sample has 100,000 or so clones; 90% are singletons. Specimen: peripheral blood, collected in the second trimester of pregnancy. The origin of the receptors is a female donor in good health, enrolled as a control in a pregnancy study.

This rearrangement joins TRBV7-6 to TRBJ1-5; TRBD1 aligns across 8 bases. The V gene's germline CDR1 is SGHVS and CDR2 FNYEAQ. With 2 bases clipped from V and 7 bases from J, the junction kept 4 bases outside the gene matches. The CDR3 consists of 14 residues. CDR3 coding DNA: TGTGCCAGCAGCTTACAGGGGGCAAGGCAGCCCCAGCATTTT. The encoded protein is CASSLQGARQPQHF.

The gene calls are TRBV2 and TRBJ1-2; the D gene is possibly TRBD1 (5 bases). V lost 4 bases to trimming and J lost 4 bases, with 10 bases between them. CDR3 length: 13 amino acids. Germline V gene data show CDR1 as SNHLY and CDR2 as FYNNEI. The CDR3 coding sequence is TGTGCCAGCAGTGGGGGCAGGCTCTATGGCTACACCTTC. This gives the protein CASSGGRLYGYTF.

This chain links TRBV30 with TRBJ1-4; D gene ambiguous. The CDR3 is made up of 12 amino acids. Trimming stripped 3 bases from V and 8 bases from J, with 10 bases between. CDR1 and CDR2 from the germline V gene are GTSNPN and SVGIG (reference sequence). CDR3: CAWRGNEEKLFF. For the CDR3, the DNA is TGTGCCTGGAGGGGCAACGAAGAAAAACTGTTTTTT.

The V and J genes are TRBV9 and TRBJ2-3; 12 bases align to TRBD2. The CDR3 runs to 16 residues. The V gene's germline CDR1 is SGDLS and CDR2 YYNGEE. V dropped 2 bases and J dropped 4; count of bases not matched to a gene: 5. CDR3 protein: CASSVGLAGLSDTQYF. CDR3 nucleotides: TGTGCCAGCAGCGTCGGACTAGCGGGGTTGTCAGATACGCAGTATTTT.

In this sample, this clone turned up once. V usage is TRBV7-2 and J usage is TRBJ2-5; 8 nucleotides match TRBD1. The trim removed 3 bases at V and 5 bases at J, leaving 8 bases unmatched. The CDR3 has 15 residues. Germline values: CDR1 SGHTA, CDR2 FQGNSA. The CDR3 loop is CASSFQGASSETQYF. For the CDR3, the DNA is TGTGCCAGCAGCTTTCAGGGGGCGAGTAGCGAGACCCAGTACTTC.

The chain uses TRBV15 and TRBJ1-1; 7 bases are a match to TRBD1. There are 13 residues in the CDR3. CDR1 and CDR2 (germline): LNHNV, YYDKDF (reference sequence). Trimming cost V 2 bases and J 8 bases; bases outside gene matches: 5. CDR3 nucleotide sequence: TGTGCCACCAGCAGACAGGGGGGCTGGGAAGCTTTCTTT. This codes for CATSRQGGWEAFF.

The CDR3 nucleotides read TGTGCCAGCTCACCATTGGGCCTTACGAGCTCCTACGAGCAGTACTTC. This encodes CASSPLGLTSSYEQYF. This sequence joins TRBV18 and TRBJ2-7; D unresolved. CDR1 and CDR2 (germline): KGHSH, LQKENI. The CDR3 covers 16 residues. Deletions cut 2 bases from V and 0 bases from J, with 14 bases between.

The chain links TRBV7-9 to TRBJ1-6, with unresolved D. The CDR3 spans 13 residues. V was clipped by 5 bases and J by 16 bases, with 18 bases between them. Germline V gene lookup returns CDR1 SEHNR and CDR2 FQNEAQ (reference sequence). Here the CDR3 reads CASSPGSDQGLHF. In nucleotides, the CDR3 is TGTGCCAGCAGCCCGGGGTCGGACCAAGGGCTCCACTTT.

The chain carries TRBV7-9 and TRBJ2-7; a weak D match, TRBD1 (6 bases). V was shortened by 4 bases and J by 2 bases, with 24 bases between the two germline ends. CDR1 SEHNR and CDR2 FQNEAQ come from the germline V gene (reference sequence). The CDR3 spans 18 residues. The CDR3 nucleotides are TGTGCCAGCAGCTCCCGGGCCACAACACAGGGTGGGACCTACGAGCAGTACTTC. It translates to CASSSRATTQGGTYEQYF.

The chain carries TRBV2 and TRBJ2-1; 9 nucleotides line up with TRBD1. J gave up 9 bases and V 6 bases, and 9 bases lay outside the gene matches. The CDR3 sequence is 14 residues long. CDR1 is SNHLY, CDR2 FYNNEI, per germline. This CDR3 reads CASRGGDRVSEQFF. The CDR3 DNA follows: TGTGCCAGCAGGGGAGGGGACAGGGTGAGTGAGCAGTTCTTC.

This clone has a single count. This chain links TRBV4-1 with TRBJ1-2; possible D gene TRBD1, 5 bases. Trimming left V 1 base short and J 3 bases short, with 12 bases between. CDR1 and CDR2 (germline): MGHRA, YSYEKL. The CDR3 has 15 amino acids. CDR3 coding DNA: TGCGCCAGCAGCCAAGGGGGTTTCAGGGACTATGGCTACACCTTC. It encodes CASSQGGFRDYGYTF.

The chain couples TRBV6-6 to TRBJ2-7; 10 positions match TRBD1. The CDR3 spans 14 residues. Germline V lookup: CDR1 MNHNY, CDR2 SVGAGI (reference sequence). The V gene end was trimmed by 6 bases and the J gene end by 5 bases; junction bases not matched to a gene: 7. Here the CDR3 reads CASRPGQGINEQYF. The CDR3 region has the DNA TGTGCCAGCAGGCCGGGACAGGGGATCAACGAGCAGTACTTC.

The V call is TRBV28, the J call TRBJ2-3; D unclear. The CDR3 spans 14 residues. Germline-derived CDR1 and CDR2 are MDHEN and SYDVKM. V was cut by 2 bases and J by 2 bases, with 8 bases left in between. CDR3 bases: TGTGCCAGCAGTTTAGACACAATCACAGATACGCAGTATTTT. Amino acid sequence: CASSLDTITDTQYF.

Note on this clone: The sample holds other DNA sequences that translate to the same CDR3. The V call is TRBV11-2, the J call TRBJ1-3; 7 bases line up with TRBD1. The germline CDR1 and CDR2 sequences are SGHAT and FQNNGV. With V trimmed by 1 base and J by 4 bases, 4 bases remained unmatched. CDR3 length equals 15 residues. CDR3 region: CASSLARGSGNTIYF. CDR3 nucleotide sequence: TGTGCCAGCAGCTTAGCCAGGGGGAGCGGAAACACCATATATTTT. The full variable domain, rest sourced from reference TRBV11-2 and TRBJ1-3, is EAGVAQSPRYKIIEKRQSVAFWCNPISGHATLYWYQQILGQGPKLLIQFQNNGVVDDSQLPKDRFSAERLKGVDSTLKIQPAKLEDSAVYLCASSLARGSGNTIYFGEGSWLTVV.

The chain recombines TRBV15 with TRBJ1-5, with D possibly TRBD1 on 6 matching bases. V was pared by 5 bases and J by 0 bases, with 14 bases between. The germline V gene encodes CDR1 LNHNV and CDR2 YYDKDF (reference sequence). This CDR3 has 16 residues. The CDR3 bases are TGTGCCACCAGCCCCCGGACAGCAGATAGCAATCAGCCCCAGCATTTT. This sequence encodes CATSPRTADSNQPQHF. The whole variable domain, remainder taken from reference TRBV15 and TRBJ1-5, is DAMVIQNPRYQVTQFGKPVTLSCSQTLNHNVMYWYQQKSSQAPKLLFHYYDKDFNNEADTPDNFQSRRPNTSFCFLDIRSPGLGDTAMYLCATSPRTADSNQPQHFGDGTRLSIL.

V gene TRBV19 combines with J gene TRBJ1-2; D not certain. The CDR3 length is 14 residues. Germline values: CDR1 LNHDA, CDR2 SQIVND (reference sequence). Trimming left V 0 bases short and J 0 bases short, with 5 bases between. The CDR3 loop reads CASSIERANYGYTF. Here the CDR3 DNA reads TGTGCCAGTAGTATAGAGAGGGCTAACTATGGCTACACCTTC.

This clone was counted once. This chain uses TRBV5-1 with TRBJ2-1, with TRBD2 matching over 10 bases. Germline V gives CDR1 SGHRS, CDR2 YFSETQ. The CDR3 is 18 residues long. Trimming removed 3 bases from V and 2 bases from J; junction bases left unmatched: 11. The CDR3 region is CASSSLASGGGTYNEQFF. The CDR3 region has the DNA TGCGCCAGCAGCTCCTTGGCTAGCGGGGGTGGTACCTACAATGAGCAGTTCTTC.

V is TRBV9 and J is TRBJ2-7; a weak D match, TRBD1 (6 bases). The CDR3 length is 16 residues. Germline lookup yields CDR1 SGDLS and CDR2 YYNGEE. Trimming removed 4 bases at V and 4 bases at J, with 21 bases between. CDR3 nucleotides: TGTGCCAGCAGCCCGTATAGAGGGGGAGTTTCTTACGAGCAGTACTTC. Its protein is CASSPYRGGVSYEQYF.

The genes are TRBV28 and TRBJ1-1, with a possible D match to TRBD1 (5 bases). The CDR3 runs to 15 residues. Germline values: CDR1 MDHEN, CDR2 SYDVKM. V gave up 3 bases and J gave up 1 base, with 12 bases separating them. The CDR3 spells CASSFTSRANTEAFF. CDR3 DNA sequence: TGTGCCAGCAGTTTTACAAGCAGGGCGAACACTGAAGCTTTCTTT.

The V call is TRBV6-5, the J call TRBJ2-5, with 9 positions matching TRBD1. Germline values: CDR1 MNHEY, CDR2 SVGAGI. The CDR3 runs 15 residues. J was trimmed by 5 bases and V by 2 bases; bases with no gene match: 6. The CDR3 DNA follows: TGTGCCAGCAGTTACGGGAACAGGGGGCCGGAGACCCAGTACTTC. Its protein is CASSYGNRGPETQYF.

The chain uses TRBV5-6 and TRBJ1-2; tentative D call: TRBD1 (6 bases). This CDR3 comprises 16 residues. Trimming stripped 5 bases from V and 5 bases from J, with 22 bases between. Germline V lookup: CDR1 SGHDT, CDR2 YYEEEE. The CDR3 spells CASRLTGMQGGYGYTF. DNA of the CDR3: TGTGCCAGCAGATTAACCGGGATGCAAGGGGGTTATGGCTACACCTTC.

This chain uses TRBV2 with TRBJ1-2, with 8 nucleotides matching TRBD1. The CDR3 sequence is 14 residues long. Germline CDR1 is SNHLY and CDR2 is FYNNEI. V shed 5 bases and J 3 bases; nucleotides not matched to a gene: 5. The CDR3 sequence is CASSRQGADYGYTF. In DNA, the CDR3 is TGTGCCAGCAGTCGTCAGGGGGCGGACTATGGCTACACCTTC.

V usage is TRBV6-4 and J usage is TRBJ1-2; tentative D call: TRBD1 (5 bases). V was clipped by 3 bases and J by 6 bases, with 17 bases between them. Germline-derived CDR1 and CDR2 are MRHNA and SNTAGT. The CDR3 runs to 15 residues. CDR3 coding DNA: TGTGCCAGCAGTGATACGGGACCGGGGGTACATGGCTACACCTTC. As protein: CASSDTGPGVHGYTF.

This clone was observed a few times. V gene TRBV5-4 combines with J gene TRBJ1-1, with a possible D match to TRBD1 (5 bases). The length of the CDR3 is 12 residues. V dropped 2 bases and J dropped 9 bases, with 11 bases sitting between them. Per the germline V gene, CDR1 is SGHNT and CDR2 is YYREEE (reference sequence). The CDR3 here is CASSLNNRKAFF. The DNA of the CDR3 is TGTGCCAGCAGCTTAAATAACAGGAAAGCTTTCTTT.